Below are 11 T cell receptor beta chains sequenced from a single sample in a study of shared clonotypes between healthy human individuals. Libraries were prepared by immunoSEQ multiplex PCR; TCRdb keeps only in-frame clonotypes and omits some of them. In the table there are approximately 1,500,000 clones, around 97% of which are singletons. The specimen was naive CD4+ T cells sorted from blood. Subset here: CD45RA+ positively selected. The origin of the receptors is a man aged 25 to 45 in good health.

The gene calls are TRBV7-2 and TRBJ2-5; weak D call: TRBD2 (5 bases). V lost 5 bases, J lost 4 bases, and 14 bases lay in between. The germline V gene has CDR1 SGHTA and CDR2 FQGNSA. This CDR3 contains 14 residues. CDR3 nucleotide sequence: TGTGCCAGCAGCATCGGTGGGAGTGGAGAGACCCAGTACTTC. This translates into CASSIGGSGETQYF.

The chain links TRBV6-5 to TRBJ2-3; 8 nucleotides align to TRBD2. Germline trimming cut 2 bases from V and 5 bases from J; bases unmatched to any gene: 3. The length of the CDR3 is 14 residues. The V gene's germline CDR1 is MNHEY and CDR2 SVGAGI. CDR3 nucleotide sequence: TGTGCCAGCAGTTACCCGGGACTAGGAGATACGCAGTATTTT. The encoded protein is CASSYPGLGDTQYF.

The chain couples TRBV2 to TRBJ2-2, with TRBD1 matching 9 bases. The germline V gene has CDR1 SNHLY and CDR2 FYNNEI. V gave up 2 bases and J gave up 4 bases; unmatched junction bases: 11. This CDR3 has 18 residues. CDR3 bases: TGTGCCAGCAGTGAAAACCCACAGGGGGCGTTGGGCACCGGGGAGCTGTTTTTT. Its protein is CASSENPQGALGTGELFF.

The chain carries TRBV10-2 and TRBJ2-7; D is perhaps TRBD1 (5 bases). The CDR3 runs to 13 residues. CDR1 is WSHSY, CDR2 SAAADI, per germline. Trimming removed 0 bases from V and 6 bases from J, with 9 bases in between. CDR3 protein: CASSESPRVEQYF. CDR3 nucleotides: TGCGCCAGCAGTGAGTCTCCCAGGGTCGAGCAGTACTTC.

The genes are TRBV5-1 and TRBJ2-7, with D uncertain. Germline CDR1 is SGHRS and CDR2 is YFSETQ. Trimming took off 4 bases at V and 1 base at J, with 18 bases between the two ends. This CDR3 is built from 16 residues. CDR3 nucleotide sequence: TGCGCCAGCAGCCCTGTCGTCGGCCATCAATCCTACGAGCAGTACTTC. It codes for CASSPVVGHQSYEQYF.

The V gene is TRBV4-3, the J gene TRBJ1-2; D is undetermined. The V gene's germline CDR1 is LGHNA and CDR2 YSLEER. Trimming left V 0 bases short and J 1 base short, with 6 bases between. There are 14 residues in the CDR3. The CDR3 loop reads CASSQDFYNYGYTF. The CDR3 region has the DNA TGCGCCAGCAGCCAAGATTTCTATAACTATGGCTACACCTTC.

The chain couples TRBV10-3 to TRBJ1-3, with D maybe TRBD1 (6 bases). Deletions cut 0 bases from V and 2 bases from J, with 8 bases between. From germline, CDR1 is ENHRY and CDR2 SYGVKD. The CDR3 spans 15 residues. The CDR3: CAISESGAAGNTIYF. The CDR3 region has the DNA TGTGCCATCAGTGAGTCGGGGGCGGCTGGAAACACCATATATTTT.

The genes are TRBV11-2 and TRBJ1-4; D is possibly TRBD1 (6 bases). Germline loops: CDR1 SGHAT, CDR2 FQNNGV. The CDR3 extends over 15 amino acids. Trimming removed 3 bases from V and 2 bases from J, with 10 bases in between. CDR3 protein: CASSLGQVTNEKLFF. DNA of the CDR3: TGTGCCAGCAGCTTGGGACAAGTGACTAATGAAAAACTGTTTTTT.

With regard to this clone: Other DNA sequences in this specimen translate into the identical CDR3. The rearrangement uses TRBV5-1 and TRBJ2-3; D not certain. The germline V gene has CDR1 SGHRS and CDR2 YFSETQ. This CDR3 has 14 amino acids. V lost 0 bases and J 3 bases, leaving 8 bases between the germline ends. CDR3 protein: CASSLAKGTDTQYF. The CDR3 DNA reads TGCGCCAGCAGCTTGGCCAAGGGAACAGATACGCAGTATTTT.

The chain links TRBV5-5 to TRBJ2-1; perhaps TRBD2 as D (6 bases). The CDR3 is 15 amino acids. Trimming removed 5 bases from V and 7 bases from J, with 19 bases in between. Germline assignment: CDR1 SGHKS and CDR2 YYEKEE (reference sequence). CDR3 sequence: CASSPHHIAVNEQFF. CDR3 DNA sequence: TGTGCCAGCAGTCCGCACCATATAGCGGTGAATGAGCAGTTCTTC.

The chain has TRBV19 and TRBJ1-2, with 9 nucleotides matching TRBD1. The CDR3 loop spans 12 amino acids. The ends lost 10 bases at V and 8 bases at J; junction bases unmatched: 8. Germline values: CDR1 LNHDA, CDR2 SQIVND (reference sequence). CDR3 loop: CATAGQGEGYTF. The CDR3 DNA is TGTGCCACCGCGGGACAGGGAGAAGGCTACACCTTC.